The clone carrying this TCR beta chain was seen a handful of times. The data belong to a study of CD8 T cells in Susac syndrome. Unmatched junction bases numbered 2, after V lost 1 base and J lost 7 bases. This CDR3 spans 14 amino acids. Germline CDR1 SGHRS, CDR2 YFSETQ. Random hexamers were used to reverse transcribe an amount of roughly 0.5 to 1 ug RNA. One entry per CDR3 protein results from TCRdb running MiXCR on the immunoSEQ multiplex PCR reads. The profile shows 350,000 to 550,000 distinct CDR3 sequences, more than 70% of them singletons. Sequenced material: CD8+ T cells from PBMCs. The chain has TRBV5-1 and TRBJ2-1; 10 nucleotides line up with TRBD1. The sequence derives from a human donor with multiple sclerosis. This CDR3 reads CASSLRTGGNEQFF. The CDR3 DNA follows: TGCGCCAGCAGCTTGAGGACAGGGGGGAATGAGCAGTTCTTC.